What follows is one T cell receptor (beta chain) and its context. These data come from a study of blood T cell repertoires in COVID-19. Study-wide background: From the United States, Italy and Spain came samples of acute and convalescent COVID-19.

In the study's own analysis: Amplification from reference gene primers served as the basis for estimated nucleated cell counts. The table came from immunoSEQ multiplex PCR; TCRdb's copy has only in-frame clones and leaves some out. V and J calls and clone size are given by that table; D and trimming were obtained from the DNA. The data show about 59,000 clones, about 84% seen once. Germline V gene data show CDR1 as LNHNV and CDR2 as YYDKDF (reference sequence). This CDR3 comprises 17 residues. V lost 1 base to trimming and J lost 7 bases; unmatched junction nucleotides: 7. The chain links TRBV15 to TRBJ2-5, with 15 bases matching TRBD2. Sequencing input: peripheral blood. This clonotype was obtained from a man in his sixties with acute or convalescent COVID-19. The CDR3 DNA follows: TGTGCCACCAGCAGAGTAGGACTAGCGGGGGGGGATAGGACCCAGTACTTC. Amino acids: CATSRVGLAGGDRTQYF.